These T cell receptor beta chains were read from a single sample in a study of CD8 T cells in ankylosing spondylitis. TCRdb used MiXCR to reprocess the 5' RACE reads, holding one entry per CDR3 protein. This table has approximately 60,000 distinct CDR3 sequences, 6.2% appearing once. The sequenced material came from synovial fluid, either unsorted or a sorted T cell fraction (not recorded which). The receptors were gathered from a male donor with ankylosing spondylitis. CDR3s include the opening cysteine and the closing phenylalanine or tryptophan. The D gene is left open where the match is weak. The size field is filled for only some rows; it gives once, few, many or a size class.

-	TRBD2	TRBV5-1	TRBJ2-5	CASSSTGLAEETQYF	TGCGCCAGCAGCTCGACGGGACTAGCGGAAGAGACCCAGTACTTC
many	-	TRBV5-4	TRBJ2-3	CASSRNTDTQYF	TGTGCCAGCAGCCGTAATACAGATACGCAGTATTTT
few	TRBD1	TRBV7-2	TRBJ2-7	CASSLEKGAHEQYF	TGTGCCAGCAGCTTAGAGAAGGGGGCCCACGAGCAGTACTTC
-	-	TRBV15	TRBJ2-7	CATSRADSLSYEQYF	TGTGCCACCAGCAGAGCTGACAGCCTCTCCTACGAGCAGTACTTC
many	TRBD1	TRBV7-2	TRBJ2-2	CASSSQGASGELFF	TGTGCCAGCAGCTCCCAGGGGGCATCCGGGGAGCTGTTTTTT
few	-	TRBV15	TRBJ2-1	CATSRDPLPNEQFF	TGTGCCACCAGCAGAGATCCCCTACCCAATGAGCAGTTCTTC
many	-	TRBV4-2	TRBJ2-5	CASSQETASETQYF	TGTGCCAGCAGCCAAGAAACAGCGAGCGAGACCCAGTACTTC
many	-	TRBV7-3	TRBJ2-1	CASSLSAGSYNEQFF	TGTGCCAGCAGCTTATCGGCGGGGTCCTACAATGAGCAGTTCTTC
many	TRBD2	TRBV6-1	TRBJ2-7	CATQKESRENEQYF	TGTGCCACCCAAAAGGAGTCGCGGGAGAACGAGCAGTACTTC
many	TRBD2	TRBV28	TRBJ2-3	CASSEAGGDTQYF	TGTGCCAGCAGTGAGGCGGGAGGAGATACGCAGTATTTT
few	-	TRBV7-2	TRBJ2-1	CASSLAVRGISYNEQFF	TGTGCCAGCAGCTTAGCGGTACGGGGCATTTCCTACAATGAGCAGTTCTTC
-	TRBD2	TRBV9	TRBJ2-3	CASSVGLAQDTQYF	TGTGCCAGCAGCGTGGGACTAGCGCAGGATACGCAGTATTTT
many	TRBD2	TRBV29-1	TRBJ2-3	CSVGVAGGSNTQYF	TGCAGCGTAGGGGTAGCGGGAGGATCGAATACGCAGTATTTT
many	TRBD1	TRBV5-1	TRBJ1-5	CASSLTGGSNQPQHF	TGCGCCAGCAGCTTGACAGGGGGCAGCAATCAGCCCCAGCATTTT
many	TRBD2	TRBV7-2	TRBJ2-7	CASSQAPGLMYEQYF	TGTGCCAGCAGCCAGGCCCCGGGACTAATGTACGAGCAGTACTTC
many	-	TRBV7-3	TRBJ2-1	CASSSFNGGEQFF	TGTGCCAGCAGCTCATTTAATGGGGGTGAGCAGTTCTTC
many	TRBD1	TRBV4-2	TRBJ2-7	CASSQGTGDEQYF	TGTGCCAGCAGCCAAGGGACAGGGGACGAGCAGTACTTC
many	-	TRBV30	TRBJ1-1	CAWSFLQAEAFF	TGTGCCTGGAGTTTTTTACAGGCTGAAGCTTTCTTT
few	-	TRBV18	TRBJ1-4	CASSPPTNRGLFF	TGTGCCAGCTCACCGCCTACCAATCGGGGGCTGTTTTTT
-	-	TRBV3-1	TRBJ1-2	CASSKRTGIGGYTF	TGTGCCAGCAGCAAACGGACGGGGATAGGTGGCTACACCTTC
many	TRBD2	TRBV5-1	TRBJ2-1	CASSPRGGAGEKNEQFF	TGCGCCAGCAGCCCCAGGGGTGGAGCGGGAGAGAAGAATGAGCAGTTCTTC
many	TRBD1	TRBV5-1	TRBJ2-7	CASSLYRGYEQYF	TGCGCCAGCAGCTTGTACAGGGGATACGAGCAGTACTTC
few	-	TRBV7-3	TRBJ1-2	CASSPSPSEGNYGYTF	TGTGCCAGCAGCCCCTCCCCGTCAGAGGGTAACTATGGCTACACCTTC
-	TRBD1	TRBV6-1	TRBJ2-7	CASSPPGQVLSYEQYF	TGTGCCAGCAGTCCCCCGGGACAGGTTCTATCCTACGAGCAGTACTTC
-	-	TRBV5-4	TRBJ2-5	CASSLDRFAETQYF	TGTGCCAGCAGCTTGGACAGGTTCGCAGAGACCCAGTACTTC
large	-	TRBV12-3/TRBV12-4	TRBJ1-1	CASTLDRGDMNTEAFF	TGTGCCAGCACCCTCGACCGGGGGGATATGAACACTGAAGCTTTCTTT
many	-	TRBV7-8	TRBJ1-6	CASSPAASPLHF	TGTGCCAGCAGCCCCGCGGCTTCACCCCTCCACTTT
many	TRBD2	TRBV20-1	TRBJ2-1	CSAPPGLAYNEQFF	TGCAGTGCTCCTCCGGGACTAGCGTACAATGAGCAGTTCTTC
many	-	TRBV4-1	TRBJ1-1	CASSRMTEYEAFF	TGCGCCAGCAGCCGCATGACAGAATATGAAGCTTTCTTT
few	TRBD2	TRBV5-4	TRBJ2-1	CASSLDPSGRGAEQFF	TGTGCCAGCAGCTTGGATCCTAGCGGGAGAGGGGCTGAGCAGTTCTTC
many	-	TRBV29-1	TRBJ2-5	CSVAGTIQETQYF	TGCAGCGTTGCCGGGACCATCCAAGAGACCCAGTACTTC
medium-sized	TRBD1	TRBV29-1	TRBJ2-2	CSVAWAGGTGELFF	TGCAGCGTGGCGTGGGCAGGGGGCACCGGGGAGCTGTTTTTT
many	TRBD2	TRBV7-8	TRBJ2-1	CASSDGLAGAYNEQFF	TGTGCCAGCAGCGACGGACTAGCGGGAGCCTACAATGAGCAGTTCTTC
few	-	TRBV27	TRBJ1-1	CASSFLSRNTEAFF	TGTGCCAGCAGTTTTCTTTCCAGGAACACTGAAGCTTTCTTT
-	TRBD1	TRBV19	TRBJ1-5	CASLGQLNQPQHF	TGTGCCAGTTTGGGACAGCTAAATCAGCCCCAGCATTTT
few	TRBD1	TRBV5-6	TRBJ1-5	CASSSGQGINQPQHF	TGTGCCAGCAGCAGTGGACAGGGGATCAATCAGCCCCAGCATTTT
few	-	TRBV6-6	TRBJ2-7	CASSLAAYEQYF	TGTGCCAGCAGTTTAGCGGCCTACGAGCAGTACTTC
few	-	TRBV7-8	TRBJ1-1	CASSGAGLRANTEAFF	TGTGCCAGCAGTGGGGCGGGGCTAAGGGCGAACACTGAAGCTTTCTTT
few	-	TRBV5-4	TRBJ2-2	CASSLAGGRPTGELFF	TGTGCCAGCAGCTTGGCCGGGGGGCGACCCACCGGGGAGCTGTTTTTT
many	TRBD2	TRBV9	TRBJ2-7	CASSGSGSSPEQYF	TGTGCCAGCAGCGGTAGCGGGAGTAGTCCCGAGCAGTACTTC
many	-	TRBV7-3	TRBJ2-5	CASSFLDGGTQYF	TGTGCCAGCAGCTTTCTAGATGGAGGGACCCAGTACTTC
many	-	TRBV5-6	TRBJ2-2	CASSFYGRESGELFF	TGTGCCAGCAGCTTCTATGGGCGGGAAAGCGGGGAGCTGTTTTTT
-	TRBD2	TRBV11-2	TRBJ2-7	CASSLDSASGMRVQYF	TGTGCCAGCAGCTTAGATAGTGCTAGCGGGATGAGGGTGCAGTACTTC
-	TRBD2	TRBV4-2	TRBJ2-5	CASSPVAGGHQETQYF	TGTGCCAGCAGCCCGGTTGCGGGAGGGCACCAAGAGACCCAGTACTTC
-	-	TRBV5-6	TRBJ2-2	CASSPPGFPDTGELFF	TGTGCCAGCAGCCCGCCAGGGTTTCCCGACACCGGGGAGCTGTTTTTT
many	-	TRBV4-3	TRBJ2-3	CASSQDTWVTDTQYF	TGCGCCAGCAGCCAAGATACTTGGGTCACAGATACGCAGTATTTT
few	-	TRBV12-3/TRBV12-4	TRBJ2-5	CASSPTSGKETQYF	TGTGCCAGTAGTCCAACGAGCGGAAAAGAGACCCAGTACTTC